This T cell receptor (beta chain) was observed in a study of T cell changes during pregnancy in multiple sclerosis. The CDR3 has 14 residues. V lost 6 bases, J lost 3 bases, and 14 bases lay in between. CDR1 is LNHDA and CDR2 is SQIVND in the germline V gene (reference sequence). Generated by immunoSEQ multiplex PCR, the TCRdb table keeps only in-frame clones and is missing some. The sample contains over 65,000 clones, roughly 92% of which appear only once. This chain links TRBV19 with TRBJ1-1; D not resolved. Sequencing used peripheral blood, obtained in the first trimester of pregnancy. The sequence came from a female donor with multiple sclerosis, enrolled in a pregnancy study. CDR3 loop: CASRRSVMHTEAFF. As DNA, the CDR3 is TGTGCCAGTAGGCGATCCGTAATGCACACTGAAGCTTTCTTT.